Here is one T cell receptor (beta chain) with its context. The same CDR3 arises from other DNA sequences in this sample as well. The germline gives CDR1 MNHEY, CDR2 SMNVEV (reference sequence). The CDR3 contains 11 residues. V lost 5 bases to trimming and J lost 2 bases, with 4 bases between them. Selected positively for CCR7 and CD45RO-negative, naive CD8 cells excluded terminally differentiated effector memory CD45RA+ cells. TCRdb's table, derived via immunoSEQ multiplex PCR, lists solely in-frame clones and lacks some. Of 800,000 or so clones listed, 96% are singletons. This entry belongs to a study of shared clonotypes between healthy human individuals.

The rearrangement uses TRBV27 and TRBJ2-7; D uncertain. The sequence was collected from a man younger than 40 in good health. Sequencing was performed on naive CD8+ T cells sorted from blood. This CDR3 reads CASSLAYEQYF. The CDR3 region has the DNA TGTGCCAGCAGTCTGGCCTACGAGCAGTACTTC.